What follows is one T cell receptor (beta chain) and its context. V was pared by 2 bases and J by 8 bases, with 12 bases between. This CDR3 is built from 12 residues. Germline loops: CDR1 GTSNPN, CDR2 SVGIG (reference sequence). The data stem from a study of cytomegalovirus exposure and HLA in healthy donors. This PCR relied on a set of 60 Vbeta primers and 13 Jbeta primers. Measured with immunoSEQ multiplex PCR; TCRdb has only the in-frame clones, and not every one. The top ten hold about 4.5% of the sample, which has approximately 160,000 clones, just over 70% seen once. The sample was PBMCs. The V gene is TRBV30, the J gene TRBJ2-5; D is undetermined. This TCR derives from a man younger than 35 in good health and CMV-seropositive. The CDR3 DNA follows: TGTGCCTGGAGTCCCCTCGGTGTCACCCAGTACTTC. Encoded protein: CAWSPLGVTQYF.